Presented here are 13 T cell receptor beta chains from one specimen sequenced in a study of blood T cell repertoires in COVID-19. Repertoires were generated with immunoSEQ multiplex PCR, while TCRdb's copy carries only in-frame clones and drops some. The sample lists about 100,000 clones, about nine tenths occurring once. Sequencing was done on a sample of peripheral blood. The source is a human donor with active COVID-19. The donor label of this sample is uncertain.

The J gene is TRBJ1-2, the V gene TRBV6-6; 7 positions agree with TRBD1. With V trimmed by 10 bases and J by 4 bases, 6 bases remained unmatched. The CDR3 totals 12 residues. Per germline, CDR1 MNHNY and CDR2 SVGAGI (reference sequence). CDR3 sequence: CATRGGFYGYTF. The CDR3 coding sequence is TGTGCCACCAGGGGGGGTTTCTATGGCTACACCTTC.

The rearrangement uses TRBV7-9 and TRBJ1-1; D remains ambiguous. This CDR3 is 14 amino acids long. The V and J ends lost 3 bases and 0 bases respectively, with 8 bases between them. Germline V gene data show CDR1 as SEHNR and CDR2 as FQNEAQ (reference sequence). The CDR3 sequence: CASSFLAVNTEAFF. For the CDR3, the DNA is TGTGCCAGCAGCTTCCTGGCCGTGAACACTGAAGCTTTCTTT.

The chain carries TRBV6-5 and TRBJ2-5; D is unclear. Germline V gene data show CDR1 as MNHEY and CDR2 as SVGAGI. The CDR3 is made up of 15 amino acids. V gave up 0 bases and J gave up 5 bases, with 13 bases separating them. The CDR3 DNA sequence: TGTGCCAGCAGTTACTCGATATCTGAACGGGAGACCCAGTACTTC. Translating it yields CASSYSISERETQYF.

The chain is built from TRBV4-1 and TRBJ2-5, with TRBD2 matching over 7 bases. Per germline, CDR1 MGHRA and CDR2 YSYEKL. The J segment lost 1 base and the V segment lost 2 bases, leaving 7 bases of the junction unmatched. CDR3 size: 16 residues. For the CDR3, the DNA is TGCGCCAGCAGCCAAACTGGGGGGGGATCCCAAGAGACCCAGTACTTC. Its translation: CASSQTGGGSQETQYF.

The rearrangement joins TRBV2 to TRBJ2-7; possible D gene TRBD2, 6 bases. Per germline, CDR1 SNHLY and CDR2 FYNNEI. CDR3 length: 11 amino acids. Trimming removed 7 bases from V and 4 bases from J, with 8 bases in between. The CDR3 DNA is TGTGCCAGCAATGGAGGGTACGAGCAGTACTTC. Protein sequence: CASNGGYEQYF.

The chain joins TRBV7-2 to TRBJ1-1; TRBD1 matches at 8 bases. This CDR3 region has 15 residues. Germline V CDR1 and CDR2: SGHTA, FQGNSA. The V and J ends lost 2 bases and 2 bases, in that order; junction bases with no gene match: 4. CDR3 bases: TGTGCCAGCAGCTTATTGACAGGGGCAAACACTGAAGCTTTCTTT. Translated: CASSLLTGANTEAFF. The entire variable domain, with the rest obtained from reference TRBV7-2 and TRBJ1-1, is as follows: GAGVSQSPSNKVTEKGKDVELRCDPISGHTALYWYRQSLGQGLEFLIYFQGNSAPDKSGLPSDRFSAERTGGSVSTLTIQRTQQEDSAVYLCASSLLTGANTEAFFGQGTRLTVV.

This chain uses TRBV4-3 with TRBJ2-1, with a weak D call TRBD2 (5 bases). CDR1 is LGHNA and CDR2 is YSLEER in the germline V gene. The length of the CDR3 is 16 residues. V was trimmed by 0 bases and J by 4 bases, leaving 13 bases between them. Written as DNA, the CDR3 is TGCGCCAGCAGCCAAGATCGTATAGGACTTTACAATGAGCAGTTCTTC. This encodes CASSQDRIGLYNEQFF.

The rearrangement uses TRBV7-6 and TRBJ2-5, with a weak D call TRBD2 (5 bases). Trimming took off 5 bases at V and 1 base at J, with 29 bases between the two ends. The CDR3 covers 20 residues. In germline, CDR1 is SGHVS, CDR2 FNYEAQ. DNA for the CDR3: TGTGCCAGCAGCGCCCTTTCCTTTGGGGTACTCGCGGGTGCCCAAGAGACCCAGTACTTC. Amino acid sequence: CASSALSFGVLAGAQETQYF.

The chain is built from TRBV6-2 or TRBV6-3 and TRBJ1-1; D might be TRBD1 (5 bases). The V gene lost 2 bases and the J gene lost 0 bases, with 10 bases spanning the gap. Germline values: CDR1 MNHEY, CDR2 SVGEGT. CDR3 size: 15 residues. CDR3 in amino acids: CASSYAGRVNTEAFF. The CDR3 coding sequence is TGTGCCAGCAGTTACGCCGGCAGGGTGAACACTGAAGCTTTCTTT.

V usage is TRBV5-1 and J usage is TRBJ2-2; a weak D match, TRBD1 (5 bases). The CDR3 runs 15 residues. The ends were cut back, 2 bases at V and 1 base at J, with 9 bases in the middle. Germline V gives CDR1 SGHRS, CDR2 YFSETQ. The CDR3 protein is CASSFDSRNTGELFF. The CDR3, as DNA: TGCGCCAGCAGCTTCGACAGTCGGAACACCGGGGAGCTGTTTTTT.

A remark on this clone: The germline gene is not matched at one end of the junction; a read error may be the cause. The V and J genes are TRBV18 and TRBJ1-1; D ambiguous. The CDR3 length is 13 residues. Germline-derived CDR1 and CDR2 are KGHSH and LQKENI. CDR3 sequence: CASSPAGNAEAFF. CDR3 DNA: TGTGCCAGCTCACCAGCCGGGAACGCTGAAGCTTTCTTT.

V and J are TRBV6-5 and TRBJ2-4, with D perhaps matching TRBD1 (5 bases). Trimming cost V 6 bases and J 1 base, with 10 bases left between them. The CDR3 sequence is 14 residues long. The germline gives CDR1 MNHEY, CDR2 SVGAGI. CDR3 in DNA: TGTGCCAGCAGGAAACAGGCGGCCAAAAACATTCAGTACTTC. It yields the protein CASRKQAAKNIQYF.

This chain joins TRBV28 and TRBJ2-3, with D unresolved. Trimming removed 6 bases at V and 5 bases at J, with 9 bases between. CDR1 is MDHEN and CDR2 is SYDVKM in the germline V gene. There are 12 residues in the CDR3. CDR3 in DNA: TGTGCCAGCAGCGCCCCGGGAGATACGCAGTATTTT. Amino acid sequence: CASSAPGDTQYF.